The 5 T cell receptor gamma chains below come from one sample, sequenced in a study of intestinal T cells in coeliac disease. Genomic DNA came from ten roughly 5.2-µm formalin-fixed paraffin-embedded scrolls per case. The TRG library came from around 0.2 ug of biopsy DNA amplified with LymphoTrack primers. TCRdb called clones anew from the multiplex PCR reads with CATT. Of 400 to 550 gamma-chain clones listed, roughly 50% are singletons. The sequencing input was a duodenal biopsy. Every receptor here comes from a human donor who served as a control with a normal duodenal biopsy, not a healthy volunteer.

The rearrangement uses TRGV10 and TRGJP1. TRGV10 is sorted into the ORF group, with uncertain function. The ends lost 8 bases at V and 4 bases at J; junction bases unmatched: 26. The length of the CDR3 is 20 residues. CDR3 in amino acids: CAAWEYTERGGVGTGWFKIF. The DNA for the CDR3 is TGTGCTGCGTGGGAATATACGGAGCGAGGGGGAGTCGGCACTGGTTGGTTCAAGATATTT.

About this clone itself: At residue 9, TCRdb's protein is not the same as the translated DNA, so the protein here was read from the DNA. The chain employs TRGV10 and TRGJ1 or TRGJ2. TRGV10 counts as an open reading frame of uncertain function. The CDR3 spans 13 residues. The ends lost 8 bases at V and 8 bases at J; junction bases unmatched: 13. CDR3 nucleotides: TGTGCTGCGTGGGATGCCGATATTGATAAGAAACTCTTT. Its translation is CAAWDADIDKKLF.

The J gene is TRGJ1 or TRGJ2, the V gene TRGV5. CDR1 VINAFY and CDR2 YDVSNSKD come from the germline V gene. V trimming: 6 bases; J trimming: 3 bases; junction bases outside the gene matches: 11. The CDR3 is 14 amino acids. Written as DNA, the CDR3 is TGTGCCACCTGGTCCCAGAATGGTTATTATAAGAAACTCTTT. Translated, it gives CATWSQNGYYKKLF.

V gene TRGV10 combines with J gene TRGJP2. TRGV10 is an ORF; its function is uncertain. The V and J ends lost 14 bases and 2 bases, in that order; junction bases with no gene match: 12. The CDR3 is 14 amino acids. CDR3 loop: CAKLVISSDWIKTF. CDR3 in DNA: TGTGCTAAGTTAGTCATAAGTAGTGATTGGATCAAGACGTTT.

This clone has more than one count but fewer than ten. A read error may explain this, as a much larger clone is one base away. This chain joins TRGV3 and TRGJ1 or TRGJ2. Germline loops: CDR1 VTNTFY, CDR2 YDVSTARD (reference sequence). The CDR3 is 9 amino acids. The CDR3 is CATRDRQLF. The CDR3 nucleotides read TGTGCCACCCGGGACAGGCAACTCTTT.